This entry lists 27 T cell receptor beta chains sequenced from one sample in a study of blood T cell repertoires in COVID-19. Some clones are missing from TCRdb's copy, which holds only in-frame ones; the method was immunoSEQ multiplex PCR. Of more than 100,000 clones in the sample, 84% are singletons; the top ten hold 10% to 15%. The specimen was peripheral blood. Receptors were obtained from a human donor in a cohort sampled during active or convalescent COVID-19.

The V and J genes are TRBV28 and TRBJ2-7, with D possibly being TRBD2 (7 bases). Germline loops: CDR1 MDHEN, CDR2 SYDVKM. CDR3 length: 14 residues. With 6 bases removed from V and 6 bases from J, the gap between germline ends came to 18 bases. The CDR3, as DNA: TGTGCCAGCAGGAAGGGGGGGCGTCCCGCCGAGCAGTACTTC. Translation gives CASRKGGRPAEQYF.

This chain links TRBV27 with TRBJ2-2, with D possibly matching TRBD2 (6 bases). CDR3 length: 14 residues. The germline gives CDR1 MNHEY, CDR2 SMNVEV (reference sequence). V lost 6 bases and J 3 bases, leaving 11 bases between the germline ends. The CDR3 nucleotides are TGTGCCAGCAGCTGGGGGGACCACACCGGGGAGCTGTTTTTT. Encoded protein: CASSWGDHTGELFF.

V gene TRBV9 combines with J gene TRBJ2-2; 7 positions match TRBD1. V lost 4 bases to trimming and J lost 0 bases; unmatched junction nucleotides: 6. The CDR3 is made up of 16 amino acids. Germline V gene data show CDR1 as SGDLS and CDR2 as YYNGEE. As DNA, the CDR3 is TGTGCCAGCAGCCCATCCGGGACAGCGAACACCGGGGAGCTGTTTTTT. Translated, it gives CASSPSGTANTGELFF.

The J gene is TRBJ1-4, the V gene TRBV5-5; 8 nucleotides agree with TRBD1. There are 14 residues in the CDR3. Germline CDR1 and CDR2: SGHKS and YYEKEE (reference sequence). J was trimmed by 6 bases and V by 4 bases; bases with no gene match: 5. The CDR3 sequence is CASSRTGLYEKLFF. In DNA form, the CDR3 reads TGTGCCAGCAGCCGGACAGGGTTATATGAAAAACTGTTTTTT.

The chain combines TRBV5-8 with TRBJ2-7; TRBD1 agrees at 7 bases. The CDR3 is made up of 13 amino acids. CDR1 and CDR2 from the germline V gene are SGHTS and YDEGEE. V gave up 4 bases and J gave up 2 bases; unmatched junction bases: 3. For the CDR3, the DNA is TGTGCCAGCAGCAGGGGACAGACCTACGAGCAGTACTTC. This codes for CASSRGQTYEQYF.

The V gene is TRBV19, the J gene TRBJ1-4; D remains unclear. The CDR3 extends over 16 amino acids. V gave up 5 bases and J gave up 0 bases, with 13 bases separating them. Germline V lookup: CDR1 LNHDA, CDR2 SQIVND (reference sequence). CDR3 DNA sequence: TGTGCCAGTAGTCCTTTAAACACCGCAACTAATGAAAAACTGTTTTTT. Translated: CASSPLNTATNEKLFF.

This rearrangement joins TRBV4-1 to TRBJ1-2, with 7 positions matching TRBD1. CDR3 size: 16 residues. Losses at the gene ends were 1 base for V and 2 bases for J; bases not matched to a gene: 7. In germline, CDR1 is MGHRA, CDR2 YSYEKL. The CDR3, as DNA: TGCGCCAGCAGCCAAGTCGGGCAGGGGGGAAACTATGGCTACACCTTC. Encoded protein: CASSQVGQGGNYGYTF.

The table lists this clone with a count of one. For the CDR3, the DNA is TGCGCCAGCAGCTTGAGGGTGCGGGACGTCCGCGGTTCCAATGAGCAGTTCTTC. Amino acids: CASSLRVRDVRGSNEQFF. The chain has TRBV5-1 and TRBJ2-1; tentatively, D is TRBD2 (6 bases). The V gene's germline CDR1 is SGHRS and CDR2 YFSETQ. The CDR3 has 18 amino acids. Trimming took off 1 base at V and 6 bases at J, with 23 bases between the two ends.

The chain links TRBV6-6 to TRBJ2-1; D is perhaps TRBD1 (5 bases). V lost 10 bases, J lost 5 bases, and 12 bases lay in between. The germline V gene encodes CDR1 MNHNY and CDR2 SVGAGI (reference sequence). The CDR3 extends over 12 amino acids. The CDR3 sequence is CATGQGHNEQFF. In DNA, the CDR3 is TGTGCCACAGGGCAGGGCCACAATGAGCAGTTCTTC.

The chain recombines TRBV12-3 or TRBV12-4 with TRBJ2-3, with D maybe TRBD1 (6 bases). Trimming shortened V by 1 base and J by 5 bases, and 7 bases separated the two germline ends. The CDR3 is 13 amino acids. The CDR3: CASSLDREDTQYF. The DNA of the CDR3 is TGTGCCAGCAGTTTAGACAGGGAAGATACGCAGTATTTT.

This rearrangement joins TRBV29-1 to TRBJ2-5; TRBD1 aligns across 8 bases. This CDR3 comprises 12 residues. Germline CDR1 and CDR2: SQVTM and ANQGSEA. The J segment lost 13 bases and the V segment lost 3 bases, leaving 10 bases of the junction unmatched. The CDR3 region has the DNA TGCAGCGTTGAGGGCGGACAGGGCCGGATGTACTTC. This codes for CSVEGGQGRMYF.

The rearrangement links TRBV7-3 to TRBJ1-2, with 9 bases aligning to TRBD1. This CDR3 is 18 amino acids long. From germline, CDR1 is SGHTA and CDR2 FQGTGA. V lost 2 bases to trimming and J lost 4 bases; unmatched junction nucleotides: 14. The CDR3 nucleotides are TGTGCCAGCAGCTTAGGCCGGGACAGGGCCCTATCCGGCTATGGCTACACCTTC. Protein product: CASSLGRDRALSGYGYTF.

The chain combines TRBV10-2 with TRBJ1-5; D not resolved. V was shortened by 2 bases and J by 0 bases, with 14 bases between the two germline ends. Looked up from germline, CDR1 is WSHSY and CDR2 is SAAADI. The CDR3 length is 17 residues. CDR3 coding DNA: TGCGCCAGCAGTGAGGCAGGTGCGGGATATAGCAATCAGCCCCAGCATTTT. Its protein product is CASSEAGAGYSNQPQHF.

The chain employs TRBV27 and TRBJ1-6; D unresolved. Germline CDR1 reads MNHEY; CDR2 reads SMNVEV (reference sequence). CDR3 size: 14 residues. Trimming pared 7 bases from V and 5 bases from J, leaving 12 bases between. DNA for the CDR3: TGTGCCAGCACTCAGGAGGTACATAATTCACCCCTCCACTTT. This sequence encodes CASTQEVHNSPLHF.

This clone was detected once. The rearrangement uses TRBV19 and TRBJ2-2, with 7 nucleotides matching TRBD2. CDR3 length: 17 amino acids. Trimming cost V 1 base and J 1 base; bases outside gene matches: 6. Germline assignment: CDR1 LNHDA and CDR2 SQIVND (reference sequence). The CDR3 sequence: CASSIVGSGVNTGELFF. CDR3 in DNA: TGTGCCAGTAGTATAGTGGGGAGCGGGGTGAACACCGGGGAGCTGTTTTTT.

The V call is TRBV18, the J call TRBJ2-7; perhaps TRBD2 as D (5 bases). The V end was cut by 2 bases, the J end by 1 base, with 9 bases between. Germline V gives CDR1 KGHSH, CDR2 LQKENI. CDR3 length equals 14 residues. The CDR3 nucleotides read TGTGCCAGCTCACCAACCCGGGATTCCTACGAGCAGTACTTC. This gives the protein CASSPTRDSYEQYF. Drawing the rest from reference TRBV18 and TRBJ2-7, the complete variable domain is NAGVMQNPRHLVRRRGQEARLRCSPMKGHSHVYWYRQLPEEGLKFMVYLQKENIIDESGMPKERFSAEFPKEGPSILRIQQVVRGDSAAYFCASSPTRDSYEQYFGPGTRLTVT.

This clone was detected once. V and J are TRBV7-7 and TRBJ2-7; 9 nucleotides align to TRBD1. Losses at the gene ends were 5 bases for V and 2 bases for J; bases not matched to a gene: 7. Germline-derived CDR1 and CDR2 are SSHAT and FNYEAQ (reference sequence). The CDR3 has 15 amino acids. The chain's CDR3 is CASSPGTGPTYEQYF. The CDR3 coding sequence is TGTGCCAGCAGCCCCGGGACAGGGCCGACCTACGAGCAGTACTTC.

The chain carries TRBV10-3 and TRBJ1-3; D might be TRBD1 (6 bases). There are 15 residues in the CDR3. Trimming removed 5 bases at V and 0 bases at J, with 11 bases between. Looked up from germline, CDR1 is ENHRY and CDR2 is SYGVKD. The CDR3 nucleotides are TGTGCCATCAGTCAGGGGACGAGCTCTGGAAACACCATATATTTT. This sequence encodes CAISQGTSSGNTIYF.

The CDR3: CASQGQVDTEAFF. The CDR3 coding sequence is TGCGCCAGCCAGGGCCAAGTGGACACTGAAGCTTTCTTT. The gene calls are TRBV5-1 and TRBJ1-1; possibly TRBD1 for D (5 bases). Per germline, CDR1 SGHRS and CDR2 YFSETQ. The CDR3 covers 13 residues. Trimming removed 7 bases from V and 3 bases from J, with 13 bases in between.

V is TRBV5-4 and J is TRBJ1-4, with TRBD1 identical over 7 bases. V dropped 0 bases and J dropped 1; count of bases not matched to a gene: 3. Germline V gives CDR1 SGHNT, CDR2 YYREEE (reference sequence). CDR3 length: 16 residues. As DNA, the CDR3 is TGTGCCAGCAGCTTGGGGGCAGGGGGAACTAATGAAAAACTGTTTTTT. It yields the protein CASSLGAGGTNEKLFF.

The chain carries TRBV4-2 and TRBJ2-1, with TRBD2 identical over 7 bases. Germline V gene sequence: CDR1 LGHNA, CDR2 YNFKEQ. This CDR3 spans 15 amino acids. The V gene end was trimmed by 4 bases and the J gene end by 1 base; junction bases not matched to a gene: 4. The CDR3 bases are TGTGCCAGCAGCCTCCGGGGGGATTCCTACAATGAGCAGTTCTTC. Its protein product is CASSLRGDSYNEQFF.

This clone was counted at least ten times. CDR3 nucleotides: TGTGCCAGCAGCTTGGGGAGGTCCCACGAGCAGTACTTC. This encodes CASSLGRSHEQYF. The chain carries TRBV13 and TRBJ2-7; D possibly corresponds to TRBD2 (6 bases). Germline values: CDR1 PRHDT, CDR2 FYEKMQ (reference sequence). Trimming left V 3 bases short and J 5 bases short, with 11 bases between. The CDR3 is 13 residues long.

V is TRBV5-1 and J is TRBJ2-3, with TRBD2 matching over 8 bases. This CDR3 contains 15 residues. With 4 bases clipped from V and 3 bases from J, the junction kept 7 bases outside the gene matches. From germline, CDR1 is SGHRS and CDR2 YFSETQ. The CDR3 DNA is TGCGCCAGCAGCCCGAAGGCGGGGGGAACAGATACGCAGTATTTT. It is translated as CASSPKAGGTDTQYF. The full variable domain, completed using reference TRBV5-1 and TRBJ2-3, is KAGVTQTPRYLIKTRGQQVTLSCSPISGHRSVSWYQQTPGQGLQFLFEYFSETQRNKGNFPGRFSGRQFSNSRSEMNVSTLELGDSALYLCASSPKAGGTDTQYFGPGTRLTVL.

This clone has only a few counts. This chain uses TRBV6-5 with TRBJ1-6; D is unclear. CDR1 is MNHEY, CDR2 SVGAGI, per germline. The CDR3 totals 15 residues. V dropped 6 bases and J dropped 0 bases, with 9 bases sitting between them. CDR3 sequence reads: CASRKTSSYNSPLHF. In DNA form, the CDR3 reads TGTGCCAGCAGGAAGACAAGCTCCTATAATTCACCCCTCCACTTT.

The chain couples TRBV5-5 to TRBJ1-6, with D unresolved. CDR1 and CDR2 (germline): SGHKS, YYEKEE (reference sequence). The length of the CDR3 is 13 residues. The V end lost 7 bases, the J end lost 5 bases, and 10 bases lay between the germline ends. Here the CDR3 DNA reads TGTGCCAGCCAAGACGGGGATAATTCACCCCTCCACTTT. Residues: CASQDGDNSPLHF.

The rearrangement links TRBV11-3 to TRBJ2-3; perhaps TRBD2 as D (7 bases). Germline-derived CDR1 and CDR2 are SGHNT and YENEEA. The CDR3 consists of 16 residues. The V gene lost 4 bases and the J gene lost 1 base, with 15 bases spanning the gap. CDR3 nucleotides: TGTGCCAGCAGCTCCCGGGGGGCAGGGGGCACAGATACGCAGTATTTT. Amino acids: CASSSRGAGGTDTQYF.

This chain uses TRBV6-5 with TRBJ2-7; D not resolved. CDR1 and CDR2 from the germline V gene are MNHEY and SVGAGI. V gave up 5 bases and J gave up 3 bases, with 14 bases separating them. The CDR3 sequence is 14 residues long. DNA for the CDR3: TGTGCCAGCAGTCCCACGAACCCCTACTACGAGCAGTACTTC. It yields the protein CASSPTNPYYEQYF.